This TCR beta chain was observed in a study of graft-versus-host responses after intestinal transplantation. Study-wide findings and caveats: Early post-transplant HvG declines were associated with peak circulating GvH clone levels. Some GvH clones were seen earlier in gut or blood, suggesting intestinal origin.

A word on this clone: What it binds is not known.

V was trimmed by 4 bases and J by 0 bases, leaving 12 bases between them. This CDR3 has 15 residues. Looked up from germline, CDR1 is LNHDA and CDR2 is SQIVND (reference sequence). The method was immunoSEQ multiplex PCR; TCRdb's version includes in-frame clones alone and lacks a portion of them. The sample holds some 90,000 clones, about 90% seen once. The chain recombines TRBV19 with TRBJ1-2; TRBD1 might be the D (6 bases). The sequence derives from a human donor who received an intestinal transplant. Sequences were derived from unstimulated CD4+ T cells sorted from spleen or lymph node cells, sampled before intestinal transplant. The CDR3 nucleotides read TGTGCCAGTAGTACTCGACAGGCAACTAACTATGGCTACACCTTC. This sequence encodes CASSTRQATNYGYTF.